The sequence of this T cell receptor beta chain was determined in a study of technical replicates of blood from a handful of donors. Assay used: immunoSEQ multiplex PCR; TCRdb lists only in-frame clones, some missing. The data contain tens of thousands of clones, 96% of them singletons. The receptor comes from a human donor in good health. The sample comprised T cells isolated from PBMCs.

Here the CDR3 reads CASSSGLARSYNEQFF. Written as DNA, the CDR3 is TGTGCCAGCAGCTCGGGACTGGCTAGGTCCTACAATGAGCAGTTCTTC. The gene calls are TRBV4-2 and TRBJ2-1; D perhaps matches TRBD2 (6 bases). Per germline, CDR1 LGHNA and CDR2 YNFKEQ. The CDR3 is made up of 16 amino acids. V was pared by 5 bases and J by 1 base, with 15 bases between.